These T cell receptor beta chains were read from a single sample in a study of control samples from healthy donors and cancer patients. Sequenced by immunoSEQ multiplex PCR; TCRdb stores in-frame clones only, minus some. Here the sample spans 110,000 to 150,000 clones, 94% being singletons. Sequencing input: blood. These receptors originate from a man aged 35 to 55 in good health. The CDR3 runs from the conserved cysteine through the conserved F or W. The order of the fields is J gene, V gene, clone size, CDR3 protein. A row's size may be missing; if present it is once, few, many or a size class.

j_gene: TRBJ2-7
v_gene: TRBV6-2/TRBV6-3
abundance: -
CDR3aa: CASSPQLGYEQYF

j_gene: TRBJ1-1
v_gene: TRBV7-2
abundance: -
CDR3aa: CASSLPGRENTEAFF

j_gene: TRBJ1-1
v_gene: TRBV4-3
abundance: -
CDR3aa: CASSQGRRQAFF

j_gene: TRBJ1-5
v_gene: TRBV9
abundance: -
CDR3aa: CASSGEQSNQPQHF

j_gene: TRBJ2-3
v_gene: TRBV5-6
abundance: -
CDR3aa: CASSRGLTQYF

j_gene: TRBJ2-7
v_gene: TRBV21-1
abundance: -
CDR3aa: CASSKPNRSSYEQYF

j_gene: TRBJ1-6
v_gene: TRBV9
abundance: -
CDR3aa: CASTYNSPLHF

j_gene: TRBJ2-3
v_gene: TRBV14
abundance: once
CDR3aa: CASSLRPLADTQYF

j_gene: TRBJ2-2
v_gene: TRBV7-3
abundance: -
CDR3aa: CASSLKQNANTGELFF

j_gene: TRBJ2-5
v_gene: TRBV5-1
abundance: -
CDR3aa: CASSFPGTSGSSQETQYF

j_gene: TRBJ2-7
v_gene: TRBV21-1
abundance: -
CDR3aa: CASSKDRAEQYF

j_gene: TRBJ1-1
v_gene: TRBV30
abundance: -
CDR3aa: CAWSQDGDTEAFF

j_gene: TRBJ1-3
v_gene: TRBV30
abundance: -
CDR3aa: CAWSSGTNTIYF

j_gene: TRBJ2-1
v_gene: TRBV19
abundance: -
CDR3aa: CASMWGGSTYNEQFF

j_gene: TRBJ2-7
v_gene: TRBV29-1
abundance: -
CDR3aa: CSVGTSYEQYF

j_gene: TRBJ1-4
v_gene: TRBV6-6
abundance: once
CDR3aa: CASSYKGWEKLFF

j_gene: TRBJ1-1
v_gene: TRBV25-1
abundance: -
CDR3aa: CATARGGGTEAFF

j_gene: TRBJ2-5
v_gene: TRBV2
abundance: -
CDR3aa: CASSPSSGTQYF

j_gene: TRBJ2-2
v_gene: TRBV7-3
abundance: -
CDR3aa: CASSVQGNTGELFF

j_gene: TRBJ2-7
v_gene: TRBV10-2
abundance: -
CDR3aa: CASSESTGIYEQYF

j_gene: TRBJ1-4
v_gene: TRBV6-1
abundance: -
CDR3aa: CASSERPAGQEKLFF

j_gene: TRBJ2-5
v_gene: TRBV7-8
abundance: -
CDR3aa: CASSYLSPGLAGVTQETQYF

j_gene: TRBJ1-1
v_gene: TRBV5-1
abundance: -
CDR3aa: CASHVGQGFTEAFF

j_gene: TRBJ2-7
v_gene: TRBV18
abundance: -
CDR3aa: CASSPPGLAGGSSSYEQYF

j_gene: TRBJ1-2
v_gene: TRBV6-5
abundance: -
CDR3aa: CASSYSPGANYGYTF